This T cell receptor (beta chain) emerged from a study of blood T cells in healthy people across ages (dated by TCRdb to the mid-2010s). Background on the whole study: In model experiments, roughly one uniquely barcoded TCR beta cDNA molecule per two T cells was captured by template switching. The study measured age-related changes in TCR beta repertoire diversity using deep sequencing normalized with unique cDNA molecular identifiers. Donors were grouped into four age groups: young (average roughly 17 years), middle-aged (approximately 41), aged (around 60) and long-lived (about 82). To avoid experimental bias, donors of different ages were distributed randomly across sequencing lanes. Using the same blood draw, the study looked at two additional independent replicas of 1 million unique cDNA reads for two donors, one aged 18 to 30 and the other aged 80 or older. Broader findings and caveats from the paper: Donor CMV infection status was unknown, potentially confounding age-related changes in expanded clonotypes. Since profiling was done on bulk unsorted PBMCs, naive and antigen-experienced compartments could not be conclusively compared. Compared with the aged group, more naive CD4+ T cells, fewer expanded clones and increased TCR diversity were shown by the long-lived group, suggesting age selection. Observed TCR beta diversity per million T cells fell roughly linearly with age, and a significant reduction was already apparent by age around 36. There was a strong correlation between observed TCR beta diversity and the percentage of naive T cells measured by flow cytometry. Estimates of total diversity from one million sequenced T cells were regarded as lower bounds and underestimates.

Including cysteine and phenylalanine, the CDR3 has 15 amino acids. Here the CDR3 DNA is all that survives: 45 bases in frame from base 1. From the germline V gene (reference sequence), CDR1 is LGHDT and CDR2 is YNNKEL. The library was built by means of 5' RACE. This sample was sequenced with an Illumina HiSeq 2500. A second PCR of roughly 6 to 12 cycles was performed with a sample-barcoded 5' primer and a J-beta primer mix. A unique molecular identifier was introduced onto each TCR beta cDNA molecule by a template-switch 5' adaptor carrying 12 random nucleotides. Each sample yielded at least 2.5 million CDR3-containing paired-end reads. First-strand cDNA synthesis was performed from all RNA using the Mint cDNA synthesis kit, with priming by a TRBC-specific oligonucleotide. After uracil-DNA glycosylase treatment, a first 18-cycle PCR used universal primers M1SS and BC2_uni_R on all cDNA. As for the original processing: Normalization of each sample was performed by random selection of 1 million high-quality reads, each carrying a distinct molecular identifier. Instead of being binned into consensus sequences, reads with shared molecular identifiers were discarded. CDR3 identification, clonotype clustering and error correction used MiTCR with a Q25 quality threshold and the strictest error-elimination algorithm. Lower-bound total TCR beta diversity was estimated with a nonparametric unseen species model using Euler transformation. Through fastp at Q25 and MiXCR, TCRdb rebuilt clones from the public reads, retaining in-frame beta chains. CDR3 protein duplicates are merged, each entry listing the most common genes and DNA. The V and J calls here are based on TCRdb, not the publication. The sample table contains 920,000 or so distinct CDR3 sequences; only one count was recorded for 45% of them. Of the sample, about 20% is held by the ten largest clones.

Donors were 39 systemically healthy Caucasian individuals from Russia aged roughly 6 to 90 years. Around 9.9 milliliters of peripheral blood were collected from each donor into EDTA-treated Vacutainer tubes. PBMCs were isolated by Ficoll-Paque density-gradient centrifugation, with at least 6 million obtained per sample. Trizol reagent was used to extract total RNA from the PBMCs, yielding at least 6 micrograms per sample. For every donor, an aliquot of PBMCs went through flow cytometry to measure the percentages of naive CD45RAhigh/CD27high T cells. This clonotype appeared a few times. Its antigen is not yet known. No qualities accompany the bases; no much larger clone lies one base away.

The sample was blood. The chain was built from TRBV3-1 and TRBJ2-7; the D region possibly corresponds to TRBD1 (6 bases align). The assigned J gene may be wrong: the sequence end matches TRBJ2-5 better. The source of this sequence is a woman aged 55-70 years in good health. The DNA sequence is TGTGCCAGCAGCCGCCTAGAGGGGGATTGGGAGACCCAGTACTTC. Translated, this gives CASSRLEGDWETQYF.